A selection of T cell receptor beta chains follows, all from one sample in a study of OX40 agonist ivuxolimab in advanced cancers. Clones were read by immunoSEQ multiplex PCR, and TCRdb kept only the in-frame ones, dropping some. The table has 66,000 or so clones, about 85% seen once. The sample here was CD4+ or CD8+ T cells sorted from blood, taken in a trial of the OX40 agonist ivuxolimab. The source of these receptors is an adult with an advanced solid tumor such as melanoma, head and neck, liver or kidney cancer. Each CDR3 is given with its conserved first and last residue. D genes are given only for firm matches. Size is omitted from some rows. Given values are once, few, many or a class for expanded clones.

V	length	size	J	D	CDR3	DNA
TRBV30	16	NA	TRBJ2-7	NA	CAWRPLVRDWTYEQYF	TGTGCCTGGAGGCCTCTCGTCAGGGATTGGACCTACGAGCAGTACTTC
TRBV19	11	NA	TRBJ1-2	NA	CASSINYGYTF	TGTGCCAGTAGTATTAACTATGGCTACACCTTC
TRBV6-1	16	NA	TRBJ2-1	NA	CASSEVQGSSYNEQFF	TGTGCCAGCAGTGAAGTTCAGGGGAGCTCCTACAATGAGCAGTTCTTC
TRBV4-3	15	NA	TRBJ2-3	TRBD1	CASSLDRWRTDTQYF	TGCGCCAGCAGCTTGGACAGGTGGAGAACAGATACGCAGTATTTT
TRBV14	14	NA	TRBJ1-4	NA	CASSQEAQGEKLFF	TGTGCCAGCAGCCAGGAAGCCCAAGGGGAAAAACTGTTTTTT
TRBV30	12	NA	TRBJ1-6	TRBD1	CAWDRGHSPLHF	TGTGCCTGGGACAGGGGGCATTCACCCCTCCACTTT
TRBV11-3	12	once	TRBJ2-3	NA	CASSLGVATQYF	TGTGCCAGCAGCTTAGGGGTCGCTACGCAGTATTTT
TRBV27	15	NA	TRBJ1-2	TRBD1	CASSHDRDSNYGYTF	TGTGCCAGCAGTCACGACCGGGACAGCAACTATGGCTACACCTTC
TRBV5-1	15	NA	TRBJ2-4	NA	CASSSIGTAKNIQYF	TGCGCCAGCAGCTCCATAGGGACGGCCAAAAACATTCAGTACTTC
TRBV28	16	NA	TRBJ2-1	NA	CASISRPGTPYNEQFF	TGTGCCAGTATCTCGAGGCCCGGGACTCCGTACAATGAGCAGTTCTTC
TRBV18	15	NA	TRBJ2-3	NA	CASSPGDLPTDTQYF	TGTGCCAGCTCACCCGGGGACTTACCCACAGATACGCAGTATTTT
TRBV7-9	17	NA	TRBJ2-1	TRBD2	CASSLYVGRGYYNEQFF	TGTGCCAGCAGCTTATATGTCGGGCGGGGGTACTACAATGAGCAGTTCTTC
TRBV5-1	17	NA	TRBJ2-7	TRBD1	CASSSLPPGQGKYEQYF	TGCGCCAGCAGCTCCCTCCCCCCGGGACAGGGAAAGTACGAGCAGTACTTC
TRBV10-3	16	NA	TRBJ2-6	TRBD1	CAIRTGVSSGANVLTF	TGTGCCATCAGGACAGGGGTTAGCTCTGGGGCCAACGTCCTGACTTTC
TRBV9	16	once	TRBJ2-5	TRBD2	CASSSGLAGVGETQYF	TGTGCCAGCAGCTCGGGACTAGCGGGAGTTGGGGAGACCCAGTACTTC
TRBV9	15	once	TRBJ1-2	NA	CASSVDRVLNYGYTF	TGTGCCAGCAGCGTAGATAGGGTCCTTAACTATGGCTACACCTTC
TRBV28	13	NA	TRBJ1-2	NA	CASSLSVNYGYTF	TGTGCCAGCAGTTTATCGGTCAACTATGGCTACACCTTC
TRBV9	15	NA	TRBJ2-1	NA	CASSVDSQPYNEQFF	TGTGCCAGCAGCGTGGACTCCCAGCCCTACAATGAGCAGTTCTTC
TRBV10-3	13	NA	TRBJ2-2	NA	CAIAPADTGELFF	TGTGCCATCGCCCCTGCTGACACCGGGGAGCTGTTTTTT
TRBV6-4	13	NA	TRBJ2-3	NA	CASSDSFTDTQYF	TGTGCCAGCAGTGACAGTTTCACAGATACGCAGTATTTT
TRBV19	12	few	TRBJ1-5	NA	CASSDTSQPQHF	TGTGCCAGTAGCGACACCAGTCAGCCCCAGCATTTT
TRBV6-5	12	once	TRBJ2-3	NA	CASHRSTDTQYF	TGTGCCAGCCACCGTAGCACAGATACGCAGTATTTT
TRBV19	14	NA	TRBJ1-6	NA	CASSFISYNSPLHF	TGTGCCAGTAGTTTTATCTCCTATAATTCACCCCTCCACTTT
TRBV19	18	NA	TRBJ2-2	TRBD2	CASTGLAGGPANTGELFF	TGTGCCAGTACGGGACTAGCGGGAGGCCCAGCGAACACCGGGGAGCTGTTTTTT
TRBV6-4	19	NA	TRBJ1-1	TRBD1	CASSDSKDREIQRNTEAFF	TGTGCCAGCAGTGACTCGAAGGACAGGGAAATACAGAGGAACACTGAAGCTTTCTTT
TRBV2	12	NA	TRBJ1-5	NA	CAASFSNQPQHF	TGTGCCGCGAGCTTTAGCAATCAGCCCCAGCATTTT
TRBV5-5	14	NA	TRBJ1-3	NA	CASSLGWSGNTIYF	TGTGCCAGCAGCTTAGGGTGGTCTGGAAACACCATATATTTT
TRBV9	16	NA	TRBJ2-3	NA	CASSVDGWASTDTQYF	TGTGCCAGCAGCGTAGACGGCTGGGCTAGCACAGATACGCAGTATTTT
TRBV19	15	NA	TRBJ1-1	TRBD1	CASRTIGTATLRAFF	TGTGCCAGTAGAACCATCGGGACAGCCACCCTTCGAGCTTTCTTT
TRBV30	13	NA	TRBJ2-5	NA	CASAGFVQETQYF	TGTGCATCCGCAGGGTTCGTCCAAGAGACCCAGTACTTC
TRBV18	14	NA	TRBJ1-4	TRBD1	CASSLGTGFEKLFF	TGTGCCAGCTCACTCGGGACAGGGTTTGAAAAACTGTTTTTT
TRBV2	14	NA	TRBJ2-5	NA	CASSSRDSQETQYF	TGTGCCAGCAGTAGCCGGGACTCCCAAGAGACCCAGTACTTC
TRBV5-1	15	NA	TRBJ2-2	NA	CASSLALGATGELFF	TGCGCCAGCAGCTTGGCCCTGGGGGCTACCGGGGAGCTGTTTTTT
TRBV6-6	12	NA	TRBJ2-5	NA	CASSYFGETQYF	TGTGCCAGCAGTTACTTTGGAGAGACCCAGTACTTC
TRBV7-3	16	NA	TRBJ2-2	NA	CASSLVAGANTGELFF	TGTGCCAGCAGCTTAGTGGCGGGGGCTAACACCGGGGAGCTGTTTTTT
TRBV27	17	once	TRBJ2-1	TRBD2	CASSLSGVSSGQNEQFF	TGTGCCAGCAGTTTGTCGGGAGTGTCTAGCGGGCAGAATGAGCAGTTCTTC
TRBV7-3	13	NA	TRBJ2-1	NA	CASSLTAYSGQFF	TGTGCCAGCAGCTTAACAGCCTATTCTGGGCAGTTCTTC
TRBV16	15	NA	TRBJ2-6	NA	CASSPQSSGANVLTF	TGTGCCAGCAGCCCACAGAGCTCTGGGGCCAACGTCCTGACTTTC
TRBV6-6	15	NA	TRBJ1-2	TRBD1	CASSYSAQGNYGYTF	TGTGCCAGCAGTTACTCTGCACAGGGGAACTATGGCTACACCTTC
TRBV19	16	NA	TRBJ2-6	NA	CASSIRIGSGANVLTF	TGTGCCAGTAGTATCCGTATAGGAAGTGGGGCCAACGTCCTGACTTTC
TRBV6-5	15	NA	TRBJ2-6	NA	CASSYGGLGANVLTF	TGTGCCAGCAGTTACGGGGGGCTTGGGGCCAACGTCCTGACTTTC
TRBV7-3	14	NA	TRBJ2-7	NA	CASSLKGVEGEQYF	TGTGCCAGCAGCCTCAAGGGGGTTGAGGGTGAGCAGTACTTC
TRBV28	16	NA	TRBJ2-1	NA	CASSSPGTRSYNEQFF	TGTGCCAGCAGTTCCCCCGGGACTCGCTCCTACAATGAGCAGTTCTTC
TRBV5-6	13	NA	TRBJ2-3	NA	CASSLALANTQYF	TGTGCCAGCAGCTTGGCTCTAGCAAATACGCAGTATTTT
TRBV9	14	NA	TRBJ1-2	NA	CASSVATGSYGYTF	TGTGCCAGCAGCGTAGCTACAGGGTCCTATGGCTACACCTTC
TRBV9	16	NA	TRBJ2-2	NA	CASSVELGGTDRELFF	TGTGCCAGCAGCGTAGAACTCGGAGGCACAGACAGGGAGCTGTTTTTT
TRBV27	14	once	TRBJ1-5	TRBD1	CASRRTGNNQPQHF	TGTGCCAGCAGGAGGACAGGGAACAATCAGCCCCAGCATTTT
TRBV27	18	NA	TRBJ2-6	TRBD1	CASSYLGQGKEGANVLTF	TGTGCCAGCAGTTATCTTGGACAGGGGAAAGAAGGGGCCAACGTCCTGACTTTC
TRBV19	15	NA	TRBJ2-5	TRBD2	CASSMPAGGFETQYF	TGTGCCAGTAGTATGCCCGCGGGAGGATTCGAGACCCAGTACTTC
TRBV27	19	NA	TRBJ2-2	NA	CASSHPLGGNFYLTGELFF	TGTGCCAGCAGTCACCCCCTGGGCGGGAATTTCTATTTAACCGGGGAGCTGTTTTTT
TRBV7-9	15	NA	TRBJ2-7	TRBD2	CASSRETSGSYEQYF	TGTGCCAGCAGCCGGGAGACTAGCGGGTCCTACGAGCAGTACTTC
TRBV11-3	15	NA	TRBJ2-6	NA	CASSSASLGANVLTF	TGTGCCAGCAGCTCAGCGTCTCTGGGGGCCAACGTCCTGACTTTC